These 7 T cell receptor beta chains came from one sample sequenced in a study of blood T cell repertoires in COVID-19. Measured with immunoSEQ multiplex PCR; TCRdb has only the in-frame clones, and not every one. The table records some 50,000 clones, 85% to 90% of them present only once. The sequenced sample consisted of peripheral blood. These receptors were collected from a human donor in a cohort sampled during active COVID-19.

The CDR3 sequence: CASSLPRGTQPQHF. CDR3 nucleotide sequence: TGTGCCAGCAGCTTGCCGCGAGGAACTCAGCCCCAGCATTTT. V gene TRBV5-8 combines with J gene TRBJ1-5; D is uncertain. Germline CDR1 reads SGHTS; CDR2 reads YDEGEE. The CDR3 is 14 residues long. Trimming shortened V by 1 base and J by 6 bases, and 11 bases separated the two germline ends.

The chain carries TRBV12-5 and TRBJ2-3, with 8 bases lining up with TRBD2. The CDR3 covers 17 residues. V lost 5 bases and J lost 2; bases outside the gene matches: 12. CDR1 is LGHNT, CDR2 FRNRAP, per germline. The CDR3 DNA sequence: TGTGCTAGTGGTCCCCCACCGGCGGGGGGTAACACAGATACGCAGTATTTT. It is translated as CASGPPPAGGNTDTQYF. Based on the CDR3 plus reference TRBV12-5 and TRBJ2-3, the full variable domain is DARVTQTPRHKVTEMGQEVTMRCQPILGHNTVFWYRQTMMQGLELLAYFRNRAPLDDSGMPKDRFSAEMPDATLATLKIQPSEPRDSAVYFCASGPPPAGGNTDTQYFGPGTRLTVL.

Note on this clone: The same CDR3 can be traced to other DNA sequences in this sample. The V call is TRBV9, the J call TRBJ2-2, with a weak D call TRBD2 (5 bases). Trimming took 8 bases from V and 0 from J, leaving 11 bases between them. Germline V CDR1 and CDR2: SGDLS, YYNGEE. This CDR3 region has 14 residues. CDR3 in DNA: TGTGCCAGTAGTGTGGGAGCGAACACCGGGGAGCTGTTTTTT. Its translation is CASSVGANTGELFF.

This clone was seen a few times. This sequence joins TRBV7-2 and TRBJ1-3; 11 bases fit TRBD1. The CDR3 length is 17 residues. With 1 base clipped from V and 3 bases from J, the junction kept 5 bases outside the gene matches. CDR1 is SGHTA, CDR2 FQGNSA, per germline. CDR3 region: CASSLGRTGGFGNTIYF. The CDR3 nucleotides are TGTGCCAGCAGCTTAGGGAGGACAGGGGGCTTTGGAAACACCATATATTTT.

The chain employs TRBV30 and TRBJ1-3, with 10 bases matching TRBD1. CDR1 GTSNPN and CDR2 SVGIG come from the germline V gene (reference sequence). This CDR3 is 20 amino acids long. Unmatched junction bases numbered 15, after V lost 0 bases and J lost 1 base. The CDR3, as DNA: TGTGCCTGGAGTGTAGGGCCTGGGACAGGGGCAAAGAGGTCTGGAAACACCATATATTTT. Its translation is CAWSVGPGTGAKRSGNTIYF.

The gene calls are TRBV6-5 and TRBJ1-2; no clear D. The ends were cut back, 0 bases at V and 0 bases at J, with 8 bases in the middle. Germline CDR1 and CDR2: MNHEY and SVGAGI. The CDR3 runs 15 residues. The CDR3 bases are TGTGCCAGCAGTTACTCCGCCGGGGCTAACTATGGCTACACCTTC. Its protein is CASSYSAGANYGYTF.

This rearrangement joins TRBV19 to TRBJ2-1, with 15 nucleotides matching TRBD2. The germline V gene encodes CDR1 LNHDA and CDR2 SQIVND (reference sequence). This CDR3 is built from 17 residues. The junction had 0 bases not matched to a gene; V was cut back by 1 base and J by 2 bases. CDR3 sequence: CASSIGTSGGAYNEQFF. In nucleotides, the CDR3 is TGTGCCAGTAGTATAGGGACTAGCGGGGGGGCCTACAATGAGCAGTTCTTC.